The entry below gives a single T cell receptor (beta chain) sequence along with its context. The data belong to a study of shared clonotypes between healthy human individuals. Per germline, CDR1 SGHRS and CDR2 YFSETQ. CDR3 size: 17 residues. V shed 2 bases and J 1 base; nucleotides not matched to a gene: 12. Produced via immunoSEQ multiplex PCR; TCRdb's table is partial and in-frame only. The table includes roughly 520,000 clones, about 96% detected once. The receptor was derived from a woman in her thirties in good health. This chain joins TRBV5-1 and TRBJ2-7; TRBD2 matches 7 bases. The specimen was naive CD4+ T cells sorted from blood. Subset denoted: CD45RA+ positively selected. In DNA form, the CDR3 reads TGCGCCAGCAGCTTCGGCGGGCCTAGCGGAGGGTCCTACGAGCAGTACTTC. It is translated as CASSFGGPSGGSYEQYF.